A single sample gave rise to the 29 T cell receptor beta chains below, sequenced in a study of identical twins. TCRdb reprocessed the 5' RACE reads with MiXCR, giving one entry per CDR3 protein. The table lists a few hundred thousand distinct CDR3 sequences, 13% to 15% of them singletons. These sequences were also reported in another study, on yellow fever vaccine responses in identical twins.

Material: CD4+ T cells sorted from blood. These receptors all stem from a woman aged 18-29 years in good health.

The table lists this clonotype with a few counts. The CDR3 sequence is CASSPAADNPYEQYF. DNA of the CDR3: TGTGCCAGCAGCCCGGCGGCGGATAATCCCTACGAGCAGTACTTC. This chain connects TRBV5-6 to TRBJ2-7; D not certain. The CDR3 loop spans 15 amino acids. Germline V gene data show CDR1 as SGHDT and CDR2 as YYEEEE. The V gene lost 4 bases and the J gene lost 2 bases, with 16 bases spanning the gap.

This clonotype was observed many times. J is TRBJ2-4 and V is TRBV30, with a possible D match to TRBD1 (6 bases). The CDR3 is 11 residues long. The V end was cut by 0 bases, the J end by 9 bases, with 6 bases between. CDR1 and CDR2 (germline): GTSNPN, SVGIG (reference sequence). CDR3 nucleotides: TGTGCCTGGAGTGTACAGGGCATTCAGTACTTC. Protein product: CAWSVQGIQYF.

The chain carries TRBV14 and TRBJ2-1, with 7 nucleotides matching TRBD1. The V and J ends lost 4 bases and 14 bases, in that order; junction bases with no gene match: 8. Germline CDR1 is SGHDN and CDR2 is FVKESK. The CDR3 consists of 12 residues. The CDR3 region is CASSPDRVSEFF. For the CDR3, the DNA is TGTGCCAGCAGCCCCGACAGGGTCTCGGAGTTCTTC. Based on the CDR3 plus reference TRBV14 and TRBJ2-1, the full variable domain is EAGVTQFPSHSVIEKGQTVTLRCDPISGHDNLYWYRRVMGKEIKFLLHFVKESKQDESGMPNNRFLAERTGGTYSTLKVQPAELEDSGVYFCASSPDRVSEFFGPGTRLTVL.

The J gene is TRBJ2-7, the V gene TRBV3-1; TRBD1 matches at 9 bases. Germline V gives CDR1 LGHDT, CDR2 YNNKEL (reference sequence). V shed 6 bases and J 1 base; nucleotides not matched to a gene: 10. The CDR3 is made up of 16 amino acids. CDR3 region: CASRLTGTGNSYEQYF. CDR3 DNA sequence: TGTGCCAGCAGACTTACCGGGACAGGGAATTCCTACGAGCAGTACTTC.

This clonotype has just a few counts. The chain links TRBV6-2 or TRBV6-3 to TRBJ1-5; 7 bases are a match to TRBD1. This CDR3 is 14 amino acids long. Trimming at V came to 6 bases and at J to 4 bases, leaving 6 bases not matched to a gene. Looked up from germline, CDR1 is MNHEY and CDR2 is SVGEGT. CDR3 sequence (DNA): TGTGCCAGCAGCGACCCAGGGGGGAATCAGCCCCAGCATTTT. Its protein is CASSDPGGNQPQHF.

The chain couples TRBV19 to TRBJ1-1; no firm D call. The CDR3 sequence is 15 residues long. The germline V gene encodes CDR1 LNHDA and CDR2 SQIVND (reference sequence). Between the trimmed V and J ends, which lost 4 bases and 0 bases, there was a span of 12 bases. CDR3 bases: TGTGCCAGTAGTAAGCCCTACGGTATGAACACTGAAGCTTTCTTT. It translates to CASSKPYGMNTEAFF.

This clonotype was counted only a few times. This chain uses TRBV11-2 with TRBJ2-2, with 7 bases aligning to TRBD2. This CDR3 spans 17 amino acids. CDR1 is SGHAT and CDR2 is FQNNGV in the germline V gene. V trimming: 1 base; J trimming: 2 bases; junction bases outside the gene matches: 7. The DNA of the CDR3 is TGTGCCAGCAGCTTAGTCATCCTAGCGGCCAACACCGGGGAGCTGTTTTTT. Amino acid sequence: CASSLVILAANTGELFF.

This clonotype has more than one count but fewer than ten. V is TRBV6-5 and J is TRBJ1-4; D ambiguous. Trimming left V 3 bases short and J 4 bases short, with 9 bases between. Germline V lookup: CDR1 MNHEY, CDR2 SVGAGI. This CDR3 is 14 amino acids long. The CDR3 sequence is CASSYGQINEKLFF. As DNA, the CDR3 is TGTGCCAGCAGTTATGGGCAGATTAATGAAAAACTGTTTTTT.

This clonotype was found a few times. The V gene is TRBV12-3 or TRBV12-4, the J gene TRBJ2-5; 8 bases are shared with TRBD2. V trimming: 2 bases; J trimming: 5 bases; junction bases outside the gene matches: 7. This CDR3 region has 15 residues. As DNA, the CDR3 is TGTGCCAGCAGTTTATACGGCGGGGGGAATGAGACCCAGTACTTC. Amino acids: CASSLYGGGNETQYF.

CDR3 sequence (DNA): TGTGCCAGCAGCCTGACTAGCGGATGGACAGATACGCAGTATTTT. Translation: CASSLTSGWTDTQYF. The V and J genes are TRBV9 and TRBJ2-3, with 9 bases aligning to TRBD2. The V gene end was trimmed by 4 bases and the J gene end by 3 bases; junction bases not matched to a gene: 6. Germline V gene sequence: CDR1 SGDLS, CDR2 YYNGEE. There are 15 residues in the CDR3.

The V gene is TRBV20-1, the J gene TRBJ2-1; D is possibly TRBD2 (5 bases). Per germline, CDR1 DFQATT and CDR2 SNEGSKA (reference sequence). The germline V and J ends were trimmed by 2 bases and 7 bases, with 12 bases remaining between them. The CDR3 runs to 13 residues. CDR3 region: CSARKVARNEQFF. DNA for the CDR3: TGCAGTGCTAGAAAGGTAGCGAGGAATGAGCAGTTCTTC.

V and J are TRBV12-3 or TRBV12-4 and TRBJ1-4, with unresolved D. CDR3 length: 14 amino acids. V dropped 0 bases and J dropped 8 bases, with 10 bases sitting between them. DNA of the CDR3: TGTGCCAGCAGTTTAGCCGTAGGGAGGGAAAAACTGTTTTTT. Amino acid sequence: CASSLAVGREKLFF.

The rearrangement joins TRBV5-5 to TRBJ1-4; the D gene is possibly TRBD1 (5 bases). Germline V gene sequence: CDR1 SGHKS, CDR2 YYEKEE (reference sequence). The CDR3 loop spans 12 amino acids. V dropped 2 bases and J dropped 7 bases, with 6 bases sitting between them. The CDR3 DNA reads as TGTGCCAGCAGCTTCGGGGGTGAAAAACTGTTTTTT. Its protein product is CASSFGGEKLFF.

The rearrangement joins TRBV27 to TRBJ1-1, with 7 bases matching TRBD1. The V gene's germline CDR1 is MNHEY and CDR2 SMNVEV (reference sequence). V lost 6 bases and J lost 4; bases outside the gene matches: 11. CDR3 size: 15 residues. The CDR3 spells CASRREQGRSTEAFF. CDR3 in DNA: TGTGCCAGCAGGCGAGAACAGGGGCGAAGCACTGAAGCTTTCTTT.

This clonotype has just a few counts. The chain recombines TRBV4-3 with TRBJ2-2, with 14 bases matching TRBD2. The CDR3 is 20 residues long. V was pared by 1 base and J by 6 bases, with 13 bases of the junction left unmatched. CDR1 LGHNA and CDR2 YSLEER come from the germline V gene. The CDR3 here is CASSQGIPGLAGDWAGELFF. In DNA form, the CDR3 reads TGCGCCAGCAGCCAAGGAATACCGGGACTAGCGGGAGATTGGGCCGGGGAGCTGTTTTTT.

A few counts support this clonotype. The chain joins TRBV10-3 to TRBJ2-5; maybe TRBD2 (6 bases). Germline values: CDR1 ENHRY, CDR2 SYGVKD. The V end was cut by 5 bases, the J end by 4 bases, with 17 bases between. The length of the CDR3 is 15 residues. This chain's CDR3 is CAISTLSGAGETQYF. The CDR3 region has the DNA TGTGCCATCAGTACCCTTAGCGGTGCTGGAGAGACCCAGTACTTC.

CDR3 bases: TGCAGTGCTAAACAGGGGAACACCGGGGAGCTGTTTTTT. Protein product: CSAKQGNTGELFF. This chain joins TRBV20-1 and TRBJ2-2, with D tentatively TRBD1 (6 bases). Germline V gene lookup returns CDR1 DFQATT and CDR2 SNEGSKA (reference sequence). CDR3 length: 13 residues. The V end was cut by 4 bases, the J end by 1 base, with 7 bases between.

In this sample, this clonotype turned up many times. The chain joins TRBV20-1 to TRBJ2-3; 9 bases line up with TRBD2. The V and J ends lost 0 bases and 2 bases, in that order; junction bases with no gene match: 12. CDR1 is DFQATT, CDR2 SNEGSKA, per germline (reference sequence). The CDR3 extends over 18 amino acids. The CDR3 loop is CSARDLSGGPTHTDTQYF. In DNA, the CDR3 is TGCAGTGCTAGAGATCTCAGCGGGGGGCCCACACACACAGATACGCAGTATTTT.

This clonotype occurred a few times. The chain combines TRBV3-1 with TRBJ2-5; D remains ambiguous. The V gene lost 4 bases and the J gene lost 0 bases, with 15 bases spanning the gap. In germline, CDR1 is LGHDT, CDR2 YNNKEL (reference sequence). The CDR3 runs 16 residues. CDR3 sequence reads: CASSLLSIRYQETQYF. In nucleotides, the CDR3 is TGTGCCAGCAGCCTTCTGTCGATCAGATACCAAGAGACCCAGTACTTC.

The sample holds a few counts of this clonotype. This sequence joins TRBV20-1 and TRBJ2-1; 8 nucleotides agree with TRBD2. The germline CDR1 and CDR2 sequences are DFQATT and SNEGSKA (reference sequence). This CDR3 is 13 amino acids long. J was trimmed by 7 bases and V by 6 bases; bases with no gene match: 8. The CDR3, as DNA: TGCAGTGCAGACGGGGGGGCTGTTAATGAGCAGTTCTTC. This encodes CSADGGAVNEQFF.

CDR3 in amino acids: CASSQAESDTDTQYF. The CDR3 DNA sequence: TGTGCCAGCAGCCAAGCCGAGTCAGACACAGATACGCAGTATTTT. The chain has TRBV4-2 and TRBJ2-3, with no clear D. Looked up from germline, CDR1 is LGHNA and CDR2 is YNFKEQ. Trimming removed 1 base from V and 2 bases from J, with 10 bases in between. This CDR3 spans 15 amino acids.

This clonotype was detected only a few times. J is TRBJ1-1 and V is TRBV5-6; D is possibly TRBD1 (6 bases). V was trimmed by 1 base and J by 1 base, leaving 11 bases between them. Germline V gene data show CDR1 as SGHDT and CDR2 as YYEEEE. The CDR3 has 15 amino acids. The CDR3 coding sequence is TGTGCCAGCAGCTTGCGGGGGGCGTGGAACACTGAAGCTTTCTTT. Translating it yields CASSLRGAWNTEAFF. Filled out from reference TRBV5-6 and TRBJ1-1, the complete variable domain reads DAGVTQSPTHLIKTRGQQVTLRCSPKSGHDTVSWYQQALGQGPQFIFQYYEEEERQRGNFPDRFSGHQFPNYSSELNVNALLLGDSALYLCASSLRGAWNTEAFFGQGTRLTVV.

The chain has TRBV7-9 and TRBJ2-4; D gene uncertain. The CDR3 runs 15 residues. Trimming cost V 1 base and J 9 bases, with 16 bases left between them. CDR1 is SEHNR and CDR2 is FQNEAQ in the germline V gene (reference sequence). This CDR3 is CASSLGSSNVAIQYF. The CDR3 region has the DNA TGTGCCAGCAGCTTAGGATCCTCCAACGTCGCCATTCAGTACTTC.

This clonotype was recorded a few times. V is TRBV5-1 and J is TRBJ1-3, with 8 positions matching TRBD1. Germline-derived CDR1 and CDR2 are SGHRS and YFSETQ. This CDR3 has 16 amino acids. V dropped 1 base and J dropped 2; count of bases not matched to a gene: 5. CDR3 in amino acids: CASSLIPGQAGNTIYF. As DNA, the CDR3 is TGCGCCAGCAGCTTGATCCCGGGACAGGCTGGAAACACCATATATTTT.

This clonotype was detected a few times. The chain couples TRBV12-3 or TRBV12-4 to TRBJ2-3; maybe TRBD2 (5 bases). Trimming stripped 8 bases from V and 4 bases from J, with 19 bases between. This CDR3 comprises 15 residues. CDR3 sequence: CASGVGIGLPDTQYF. In DNA, the CDR3 is TGTGCCAGCGGAGTCGGGATAGGCCTCCCAGATACGCAGTATTTT.

The chain uses TRBV6-2 or TRBV6-3 and TRBJ2-1, with 12 nucleotides matching TRBD2. The CDR3 is 15 residues long. CDR1 is MNHEY, CDR2 SVGEGT, per germline. The V and J ends lost 2 bases and 10 bases, in that order; junction bases with no gene match: 6. The CDR3 loop reads CASSYPGLAGWEQFF. Here the CDR3 DNA reads TGTGCCAGCAGTTACCCTGGACTAGCGGGATGGGAGCAGTTCTTC.

The chain couples TRBV3-1 to TRBJ2-1, with 8 bases identical to TRBD1. With V trimmed by 5 bases and J by 13 bases, 10 bases remained unmatched. The length of the CDR3 is 13 residues. The germline V gene has CDR1 LGHDT and CDR2 YNNKEL (reference sequence). The CDR3 DNA sequence: TGTGCCAGCAGCTCGACAGGGGTCAGTTCCCAGTTCTTC. Amino acid sequence: CASSSTGVSSQFF.

This clonotype showed up just a few times. CDR3 sequence reads: CASSSTSGGRNEQFF. The DNA for the CDR3 is TGTGCCAGCAGTTCGACTAGCGGGGGAAGGAATGAGCAGTTCTTC. This chain connects TRBV28 to TRBJ2-1; 12 positions match TRBD2. This CDR3 region has 15 residues. V was clipped by 4 bases and J by 7 bases; unmatched bases: 5. Germline V gene lookup returns CDR1 MDHEN and CDR2 SYDVKM.

This clonotype was seen many times. V usage is TRBV29-1 and J usage is TRBJ2-7; maybe TRBD2 (6 bases). The V and J ends lost 4 bases and 0 bases respectively, with 13 bases between them. Germline lookup yields CDR1 SQVTM and CDR2 ANQGSEA. The CDR3 extends over 14 amino acids. As DNA, the CDR3 is TGCAGCGTTGGTCTGGGACTGAGCTCCTACGAGCAGTACTTC. This encodes CSVGLGLSSYEQYF.